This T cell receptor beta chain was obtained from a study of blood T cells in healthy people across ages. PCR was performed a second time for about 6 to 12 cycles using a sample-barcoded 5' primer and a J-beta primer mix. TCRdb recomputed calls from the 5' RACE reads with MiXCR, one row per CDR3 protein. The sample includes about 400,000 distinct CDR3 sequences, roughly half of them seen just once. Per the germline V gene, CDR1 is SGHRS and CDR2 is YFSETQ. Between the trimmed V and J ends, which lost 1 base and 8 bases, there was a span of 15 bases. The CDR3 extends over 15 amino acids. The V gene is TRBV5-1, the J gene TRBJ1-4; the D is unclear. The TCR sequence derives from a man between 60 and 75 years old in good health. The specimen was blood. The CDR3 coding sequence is TGCGCCAGCAGCTTGTCTACATCCTCAGGCGAAAAACTGTTTTTT. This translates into CASSLSTSSGEKLFF.